The rows below give T cell receptor beta chains drawn from one sample of a study of identifying expanded T cells in peripheral blood. Assay: immunoSEQ multiplex PCR; the TCRdb copy retains only in-frame clones and omits some. The data hold about 82,000 clones, with roughly 90% observed a single time. The sample comprised blood. The receptors were gathered from a person between 18 and 75 years old in good health. Both conserved end residues are part of each CDR3. Each record gives: J gene, V gene, CDR3 protein.

TRBJ2-1 | TRBV30 | CAWTPGISYNEQFF
TRBJ2-7 | TRBV10-2 | CASRSTGAYEQYF
TRBJ1-5 | TRBV6-6 | CASSYSVRRDNQPQHF
TRBJ2-7 | TRBV10-1 | CASSPTYEQYF
TRBJ1-1 | TRBV30 | CAWSVGNTEAFF
TRBJ2-7 | TRBV19 | CASMSGTYEQYF
TRBJ2-7 | TRBV6-6 | CASSYSGLASYEQYF
TRBJ1-1 | TRBV7-6 | CASSLSPGQFTEAFF
TRBJ1-3 | TRBV19 | CASSIGGGAGNTIYF
TRBJ1-2 | TRBV7-5 | CVRSLGSDRGDGYTF
TRBJ1-1 | TRBV7-9 | CASTVGGTSTEAFF
TRBJ2-7 | TRBV6-5 | CASSYRDRGDEQYF
TRBJ2-1 | TRBV25-1 | CASSAPGQSTMQQFF
TRBJ2-3 | TRBV9 | CASSGTSGGRISTDTQYF
TRBJ1-6 | TRBV5-4 | CASIRLGFGNSPLHF
TRBJ1-5 | TRBV11-2 | CASSLGSSGGNQPQHF
TRBJ2-2 | TRBV5-6 | CASSLVSSGRNTGELFF
TRBJ1-1 | TRBV21-1 | CASRAPGVERGSQGNTEAFF
TRBJ1-1 | TRBV7-7 | CASSSSMGTEAFF
TRBJ2-6 | TRBV30 | CAWSVYPPHGRYSGANVLTF
TRBJ2-1 | TRBV19 | CASSWGQSYNEQFF
TRBJ2-7 | TRBV28 | CASSSPDEQYF
TRBJ1-5 | TRBV6-6 | CASSELTHQPQHF
TRBJ2-2 | TRBV12-2 | CASRFFYGFIFPGTGELFF
TRBJ2-2 | TRBV4-3 | CASSQSGSGTGELFF
TRBJ1-3 | TRBV4-2 | CASSQDWVISGNTIYF
TRBJ2-7 | TRBV9 | CASSVDGATYEQYF
TRBJ1-2 | TRBV19 | CASSIKTGGDTHNYGYTF
TRBJ2-2 | TRBV19 | CASRVRRGRGTGELFF
TRBJ2-6 | TRBV4-1 | CASSQDGRRSGANVLTF
TRBJ1-5 | TRBV5-6 | CASSLRGLQPQHF
TRBJ2-2 | TRBV10-3 | CAISGQGENTGELFF
TRBJ1-2 | TRBV27 | CASAPASNLGYTF
TRBJ2-7 | TRBV29-1 | CSVIPGGPYEQYF
TRBJ2-4 | TRBV9 | CASSQTGGVAKNIQYF
TRBJ2-1 | TRBV7-9 | CASSLAGGNNEQFF
TRBJ2-5 | TRBV7-7 | CASSLAGGFQETQYF
TRBJ1-2 | TRBV10-3 | CAISNGAATNYGYTF
TRBJ1-3 | TRBV7-9 | CASSPSGASGNTIYF
TRBJ2-2 | TRBV14 | CASSQVKRNTGELFF
TRBJ1-1 | TRBV7-3 | CASSPGTGEMNTEAFF
TRBJ2-1 | TRBV9 | CASSVASRVGEQFF
TRBJ1-4 | TRBV5-1 | CASSLAGNMGEKLFF
TRBJ2-7 | TRBV7-2 | CASSFSSGPSYEQYF
TRBJ2-3 | TRBV4-1 | CASSQDRGGGESLGTDTQYF
TRBJ1-5 | TRBV27 | CASRQMTGGNQPQHF
TRBJ1-4 | TRBV6-6 | CASSYSGGAEKLFF
TRBJ2-7 | TRBV21-1 | CASNRGPYEQYF
TRBJ2-1 | TRBV9 | CASSPGTRTIFTNEQFF
TRBJ2-3 | TRBV5-1 | CASSLGTDLDTDTQYF
TRBJ1-2 | TRBV5-1 | CASGTGTYGYTF
TRBJ1-5 | TRBV2 | CASRVYSNQPQHF
TRBJ2-1 | TRBV7-7 | CASSLTGSYNEQFF